These 19 T cell receptor beta chains were all obtained from the same sample, sequenced in a study of graft-versus-host responses after intestinal transplantation. Lamina propria and intraepithelial lymphocytes were released by processing graft tissue. Using immunoSEQ multiplex PCR, the repertoire was profiled, and TCRdb retains in-frame clones only, with some absent. The sample contains under 75,000 clones, roughly nine tenths of which appear only once. The input for sequencing was ileum tissue, taken roughly 390 days after transplant. The receptors derive from a human patient who received an intestinal transplant, so some T cells may come from the graft donor.

The gene calls are TRBV4-1 and TRBJ1-6; possibly TRBD1 for D (5 bases). V lost 4 bases, J lost 7 bases, and 14 bases lay in between. The CDR3 runs to 15 residues. Germline lookup yields CDR1 MGHRA and CDR2 YSYEKL. CDR3 in amino acids: CASSLKNAGNSPLHF. Written as DNA, the CDR3 is TGCGCCAGCAGCCTCAAGAACGCAGGGAATTCACCCCTCCACTTT.

This clone was found a few times. The V call is TRBV11-2, the J call TRBJ2-7; 10 nucleotides line up with TRBD1. The germline V gene encodes CDR1 SGHAT and CDR2 FQNNGV. The CDR3 is 19 residues long. V shed 2 bases, J shed 5 bases, and the junction held 18 bases outside the gene matches. In DNA form, the CDR3 reads TGTGCCAGCAGCTTATGGATCCGTGTGGGGGACAGGGGAAGAGACGAGCAGTACTTC. Amino acid sequence: CASSLWIRVGDRGRDEQYF.

J is TRBJ2-5 and V is TRBV6-5; D uncertain. The CDR3 totals 13 residues. Per germline, CDR1 MNHEY and CDR2 SVGAGI. V was pared by 5 bases and J by 4 bases, with 11 bases between. The CDR3 region is CASSMGRGETQYF. DNA for the CDR3: TGTGCCAGCAGTATGGGAAGAGGAGAGACCCAGTACTTC.

The rearrangement joins TRBV27 to TRBJ2-1, with D unresolved. This CDR3 region has 15 residues. Germline V gene lookup returns CDR1 MNHEY and CDR2 SMNVEV (reference sequence). The V and J ends lost 3 bases and 6 bases respectively, with 15 bases between them. This CDR3 is CASSFSVRLGNEQFF. CDR3 coding DNA: TGTGCCAGCAGTTTTTCGGTAAGGTTGGGCAATGAGCAGTTCTTC.

This clone has a single count. This rearrangement joins TRBV7-9 to TRBJ2-5, with D possibly being TRBD1 or TRBD2 (6 bases each). Trimming removed 5 bases from V and 5 bases from J, with 15 bases in between. Germline V gene lookup returns CDR1 SEHNR and CDR2 FQNEAQ (reference sequence). The CDR3 runs to 14 residues. Here the CDR3 reads CASSPEGGRETQYF. CDR3 nucleotide sequence: TGTGCCAGCAGCCCCGAAGGGGGGCGGGAGACCCAGTACTTC.

Comments on this clone: The sample holds other DNA sequences that translate to the same CDR3. This rearrangement joins TRBV11-2 to TRBJ1-1; D ambiguous. CDR1 is SGHAT and CDR2 is FQNNGV in the germline V gene. The CDR3 has 12 amino acids. V lost 2 bases and J lost 2, with 3 bases in between. CDR3 loop: CASSLQNTEAFF. For the CDR3, the DNA is TGTGCCAGCAGCTTACAAAACACTGAAGCTTTCTTT.

This clone was found a few times. J is TRBJ2-5 and V is TRBV6-5; tentatively, D is TRBD1 (5 bases). CDR3 size: 14 residues. The V gene's germline CDR1 is MNHEY and CDR2 SVGAGI. Deletions cut 6 bases from V and 0 bases from J, with 11 bases between. The CDR3 region is CASSREDNQETQYF. CDR3 DNA: TGTGCCAGCAGCAGAGAGGACAACCAAGAGACCCAGTACTTC.

The chain has TRBV18 and TRBJ1-2; 7 positions match TRBD1. Germline CDR1 KGHSH, CDR2 LQKENI. V dropped 4 bases and J dropped 7; count of bases not matched to a gene: 12. This CDR3 has 15 amino acids. CDR3 region: CASSQGDSRYGGYTF. The CDR3 DNA sequence: TGTGCCAGCTCACAAGGGGACAGTAGATACGGTGGCTACACCTTC.

The CDR3 DNA follows: TGTGCCTGGGGTCAGCCCCAGCATTTT. Its protein is CAWGQPQHF. This chain connects TRBV30 to TRBJ1-5; D not certain. CDR1 GTSNPN and CDR2 SVGIG come from the germline V gene (reference sequence). This CDR3 region has 9 residues. V was clipped by 5 bases and J by 6 bases, with 2 bases between them.

The V gene is TRBV29-1, the J gene TRBJ1-1; a weak D match, TRBD1 (5 bases). With 3 bases removed from V and 5 bases from J, the gap between germline ends came to 13 bases. The CDR3 is 13 residues long. Germline loops: CDR1 SQVTM, CDR2 ANQGSEA. The CDR3 sequence: CSVDPDWGTEAFF. CDR3 in DNA: TGCAGCGTTGATCCTGACTGGGGGACTGAAGCTTTCTTT. Filled out from reference TRBV29-1 and TRBJ1-1, the complete variable domain reads SAVISQKPSRDICQRGTSLTIQCQVDSQVTMMFWYRQQPGQSLTLIATANQGSEATYESGFVIDKFPISRPNLTFSTLTVSNMSPEDSSIYLCSVDPDWGTEAFFGQGTRLTVV.

The chain links TRBV15 to TRBJ1-2; 9 bases line up with TRBD1. V lost 2 bases to trimming and J lost 2 bases; unmatched junction nucleotides: 0. From germline, CDR1 is LNHNV and CDR2 YYDKDF (reference sequence). This CDR3 is 14 amino acids long. The CDR3 here is CATSRTGGNYGYTF. CDR3 DNA sequence: TGTGCCACCAGCAGAACAGGGGGCAACTATGGCTACACCTTC.

CDR3 in DNA: TGTGCCAGCAGTTACTCAACAGCTGATACGCAGTATTTT. It is translated as CASSYSTADTQYF. V gene TRBV6-6 combines with J gene TRBJ2-3; no firm D call. There are 13 residues in the CDR3. The germline V gene has CDR1 MNHNY and CDR2 SVGAGI (reference sequence). The V end was cut by 0 bases, the J end by 6 bases, with 7 bases between.

V gene TRBV6-5 combines with J gene TRBJ2-1; D gene ambiguous. The V gene lost 0 bases and the J gene lost 8 bases, with 8 bases spanning the gap. The germline CDR1 and CDR2 sequences are MNHEY and SVGAGI. This CDR3 is built from 13 residues. The DNA for the CDR3 is TGTGCCAGCAGTTACTCGCTTCGCGATGAGCAGTTCTTC. It codes for CASSYSLRDEQFF.

The chain recombines TRBV15 with TRBJ1-5; unclear D gene. The CDR3 contains 15 residues. The germline gives CDR1 LNHNV, CDR2 YYDKDF (reference sequence). V gave up 6 bases and J gave up 6 bases, with 18 bases separating them. In nucleotides, the CDR3 is TGTGCCACCAGACCCCCGGGCCCTTTGGGTCAGCCCCAGCATTTT. Translated: CATRPPGPLGQPQHF.

The CDR3 region is CASGDTFSYEQYF. Written as DNA, the CDR3 is TGTGCCAGCGGCGATACCTTCTCCTACGAGCAGTACTTC. The chain uses TRBV6-1 and TRBJ2-7, with D unresolved. Germline CDR1 is MNHNS and CDR2 is SASEGT. This CDR3 has 13 amino acids. Trimming removed 8 bases from V and 0 bases from J, with 11 bases in between.

The chain joins TRBV2 to TRBJ2-2, with TRBD1 identical over 7 bases. Germline CDR1 and CDR2: SNHLY and FYNNEI. The CDR3 totals 15 residues. Trimming cost V 6 bases and J 0 bases; bases outside gene matches: 4. The CDR3 nucleotides are TGTGCCAGCAGGAGCCAGGGGGCGAACACCGGGGAGCTGTTTTTT. Translated, it gives CASRSQGANTGELFF.

CDR3 in amino acids: CASSSGTGVNQPQHF. The CDR3, as DNA: TGTGCCAGCAGCTCCGGGACAGGGGTCAATCAGCCCCAGCATTTT. The V call is TRBV11-2, the J call TRBJ1-5, with 10 bases matching TRBD1. CDR3 length equals 15 residues. CDR1 and CDR2 (germline): SGHAT, FQNNGV. The junction had 3 bases not matched to a gene; V was cut back by 4 bases and J by 3 bases.

The chain is built from TRBV11-2 and TRBJ2-1; D possibly corresponds to TRBD1 (6 bases). Per the germline V gene, CDR1 is SGHAT and CDR2 is FQNNGV. The V and J ends lost 1 base and 6 bases respectively, with 7 bases between them. The CDR3 is made up of 13 amino acids. The CDR3 DNA reads as TGTGCCAGCAGCTTAGGGACAGCCAATGAGCAGTTCTTC. Encoded protein: CASSLGTANEQFF.

This chain joins TRBV7-2 and TRBJ1-4; no definite D call. Trimming shortened V by 5 bases and J by 4 bases, and 5 bases separated the two germline ends. This CDR3 comprises 12 residues. Germline V gene sequence: CDR1 SGHTA, CDR2 FQGNSA. The CDR3 loop reads CASSAYNEKLFF. DNA for the CDR3: TGTGCCAGCAGCGCTTATAATGAAAAACTGTTTTTT.